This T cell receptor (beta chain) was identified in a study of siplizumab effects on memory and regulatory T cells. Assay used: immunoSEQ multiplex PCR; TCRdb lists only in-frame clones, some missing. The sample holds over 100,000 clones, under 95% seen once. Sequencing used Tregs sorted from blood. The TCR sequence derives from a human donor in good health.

CDR3 nucleotides: TGTGCCAGCAGCGTAGGGCAGGGAGCACACACAGATACGCAGTATTTT. It specifies CASSVGQGAHTDTQYF. The rearrangement joins TRBV9 to TRBJ2-3; either TRBD1 or TRBD2 may fit D (5 bases each). The CDR3 is 16 residues long. Trimming took 0 bases from V and 2 from J, leaving 13 bases between them. Germline CDR1 is SGDLS and CDR2 is YYNGEE.